The 30 T cell receptor beta chains in this list originate from one sample, sequenced in a study of blood T cell repertoires in COVID-19. Generated by immunoSEQ multiplex PCR, the TCRdb table keeps only in-frame clones and is missing some. The table includes some 300,000 clones, 90% detected once. The sequencing sample was made of PBMCs or T cells enriched from blood (not recorded which). The receptor source for this set is a woman in her twenties or thirties who had been exposed to COVID-19.

V gene TRBV27 combines with J gene TRBJ1-5; D perhaps matches TRBD1 (6 bases). The CDR3 sequence is 17 residues long. Germline lookup yields CDR1 MNHEY and CDR2 SMNVEV (reference sequence). V was clipped by 2 bases and J by 2 bases, with 16 bases between them. CDR3: CASSLIGGGAGNQPQHF. The CDR3 DNA sequence: TGTGCCAGCAGTTTAATAGGCGGGGGCGCGGGCAATCAGCCCCAGCATTTT.

This chain connects TRBV27 to TRBJ2-3, with a possible D match to TRBD1 (5 bases). Germline V CDR1 and CDR2: MNHEY, SMNVEV (reference sequence). CDR3 size: 14 residues. With 5 bases removed from V and 1 base from J, the gap between germline ends came to 10 bases. The CDR3 here is CASSILTGTDTQYF. The CDR3 DNA reads as TGTGCCAGCAGTATTCTGACAGGCACAGATACGCAGTATTTT.

CDR3 in amino acids: CASSGEQGRTDTQYF. The CDR3 DNA sequence: TGTGCCAGCAGCGGGGAACAGGGGCGCACAGATACGCAGTATTTT. The V gene is TRBV2, the J gene TRBJ2-3; 7 positions agree with TRBD1. This CDR3 comprises 15 residues. CDR1 and CDR2 (germline): SNHLY, FYNNEI. The J segment lost 1 base and the V segment lost 6 bases, leaving 7 bases of the junction unmatched.

V is TRBV10-3 and J is TRBJ2-7, with a tentative D call TRBD1 (5 bases). The CDR3 is made up of 15 amino acids. The germline V gene has CDR1 ENHRY and CDR2 SYGVKD. The germline V and J ends were trimmed by 9 bases and 2 bases, with 20 bases remaining between them. CDR3 protein: CAMASGRVPAYEQYF. CDR3 nucleotide sequence: TGTGCCATGGCTTCCGGCAGGGTTCCGGCCTACGAGCAGTACTTC.

J is TRBJ2-2 and V is TRBV5-4, with 10 bases identical to TRBD2. This CDR3 has 16 amino acids. V dropped 4 bases and J dropped 1; count of bases not matched to a gene: 4. Per the germline V gene, CDR1 is SGHNT and CDR2 is YYREEE (reference sequence). CDR3 sequence: CASSPIAGGNTGELFF. DNA of the CDR3: TGTGCCAGCAGCCCAATAGCGGGGGGGAACACCGGGGAGCTGTTTTTT.

This chain links TRBV5-1 with TRBJ1-2; the D gene is possibly TRBD1 (5 bases). From germline, CDR1 is SGHRS and CDR2 YFSETQ. This CDR3 is built from 14 residues. Trimming left V 5 bases short and J 6 bases short, with 17 bases between. CDR3 residues: CASRDWGVVDGYTF. The CDR3 DNA reads TGCGCCAGCAGAGACTGGGGCGTCGTAGATGGCTACACCTTC.

V gene TRBV30 combines with J gene TRBJ2-5; D is undetermined. The ends were cut back, 0 bases at V and 5 bases at J, with 7 bases in the middle. This CDR3 comprises 12 residues. Germline-derived CDR1 and CDR2 are GTSNPN and SVGIG (reference sequence). CDR3 in amino acids: CAWSVGSETQYF. The CDR3 bases are TGTGCCTGGAGTGTCGGTTCGGAGACCCAGTACTTC.

This chain uses TRBV7-9 with TRBJ1-2; no firm D call. V shed 4 bases and J shed 4 bases, with 10 bases lying between them. Germline V lookup: CDR1 SEHNR, CDR2 FQNEAQ (reference sequence). The CDR3 contains 13 residues. The CDR3 DNA follows: TGTGCCAGCAGCTATGAGGGAACCTATGGCTACACCTTC. This sequence encodes CASSYEGTYGYTF.

The chain combines TRBV24-1 with TRBJ1-2; TRBD1 matches 8 bases. Per germline, CDR1 KGHDR and CDR2 SFDVKD. The CDR3 runs to 12 residues. The V and J ends lost 8 bases and 7 bases, in that order; junction bases with no gene match: 5. Here the CDR3 reads CATNQGAGGYTF. The CDR3 bases are TGTGCCACCAACCAGGGGGCGGGTGGCTACACCTTC.

J is TRBJ2-5 and V is TRBV2; perhaps TRBD2 as D (6 bases). There are 11 residues in the CDR3. The V and J ends lost 8 bases and 9 bases respectively, with 13 bases between them. The V gene's germline CDR1 is SNHLY and CDR2 FYNNEI. The CDR3 spells CASLLGGAQYF. CDR3 nucleotide sequence: TGTGCCAGCCTCCTCGGCGGGGCCCAGTACTTC. Filled out from reference TRBV2 and TRBJ2-5, the complete variable domain reads EPEVTQTPSHQVTQMGQEVILRCVPISNHLYFYWYRQILGQKVEFLVSFYNNEISEKSEIFDDQFSVERPDGSNFTLKIRSTKLEDSAMYFCASLLGGAQYFGPGTRLLVL.

V gene TRBV6-2 or TRBV6-3 combines with J gene TRBJ1-6; D possibly corresponds to TRBD1 (6 bases). V was pared by 5 bases and J by 4 bases, with 9 bases between. The CDR3 is made up of 14 amino acids. Germline assignment: CDR1 MNHEY and CDR2 SVGEGT. The CDR3 protein is CASSPGTYNSPLHF. The CDR3 nucleotides are TGTGCCAGCAGTCCCGGGACATATAATTCACCCCTCCACTTT.

The rearrangement uses TRBV7-2 and TRBJ2-3; 8 bases align to TRBD1. Trimming at V came to 2 bases and at J to 5 bases, leaving 9 bases not matched to a gene. The CDR3 spans 16 residues. CDR1 and CDR2 (germline): SGHTA, FQGNSA. This chain's CDR3 is CASSLNRPGGIDTQYF. CDR3 bases: TGTGCCAGCAGCTTAAACCGGCCAGGGGGCATAGATACGCAGTATTTT.

In this sample, this clone turned up once. The J gene is TRBJ2-5, the V gene TRBV3-1 (or the pseudogene TRBV3-2), with TRBD2 identical over 9 bases. From germline, CDR1 is LGHDT and CDR2 YNNKEL (reference sequence). Losses at the gene ends were 0 bases for V and 6 bases for J; bases not matched to a gene: 17. The CDR3 is 19 amino acids. This CDR3 is CASSQDLSGAGGAGKTQYF. The CDR3 DNA sequence: TGTGCCAGCAGCCAAGATCTAAGCGGCGCGGGGGGGGCCGGGAAGACCCAGTACTTC.

The J gene is TRBJ2-3, the V gene TRBV4-2, with D unresolved. Germline V gene sequence: CDR1 LGHNA, CDR2 YNFKEQ. The CDR3 loop spans 14 amino acids. V lost 0 bases to trimming and J lost 3 bases, with 7 bases between them. The CDR3 bases are TGTGCCAGCAGCCAAGAGGTAGCTACAGATACGCAGTATTTT. It translates to CASSQEVATDTQYF.

In the case of this clone: In the same sample, other DNA sequences code for this CDR3. The gene calls are TRBV19 and TRBJ2-7; 8 nucleotides agree with TRBD1. CDR1 and CDR2 (germline): LNHDA, SQIVND (reference sequence). The CDR3 loop spans 14 amino acids. The trim removed 3 bases at V and 4 bases at J, leaving 5 bases unmatched. The CDR3 region is CASSIGQGAYEQYF. CDR3 coding DNA: TGTGCCAGTAGTATCGGGCAGGGGGCTTACGAGCAGTACTTC.

The chain carries TRBV5-1 and TRBJ1-2; tentative D call: TRBD1 (6 bases). The germline gives CDR1 SGHRS, CDR2 YFSETQ. The CDR3 consists of 14 residues. The ends were cut back, 4 bases at V and 8 bases at J, with 18 bases in the middle. The CDR3 region is CASSGGLQGGGYTF. The CDR3 nucleotides are TGCGCCAGCAGCGGGGGATTACAGGGTGGAGGCTACACCTTC.

The chain is built from TRBV3-1 (or the pseudogene TRBV3-2) and TRBJ2-6, with 8 bases matching TRBD1. Germline V CDR1 and CDR2: LGHDT, YNNKEL (reference sequence). J gave up 2 bases and V 5 bases, and 11 bases lay outside the gene matches. The CDR3 covers 18 residues. DNA for the CDR3: TGTGCCAGCAGCTCTAGGACAGGGAGATTAACTGGGGCCAACGTCCTGACTTTC. As protein: CASSSRTGRLTGANVLTF.

V is TRBV4-3 and J is TRBJ1-4; D may be TRBD1 (5 bases). The V and J ends lost 1 base and 7 bases respectively, with 13 bases between them. Germline V gives CDR1 LGHNA, CDR2 YSLEER. The CDR3 consists of 15 residues. CDR3 DNA: TGCGCCAGCAGCCAAGCTAAGGGGTTGGGTGAAAAACTGTTTTTT. It encodes CASSQAKGLGEKLFF.

This clone appeared once. V and J are TRBV16 and TRBJ2-3; TRBD2 matches at 9 bases. V dropped 2 bases and J dropped 3; count of bases not matched to a gene: 9. The CDR3 has 17 residues. The germline CDR1 and CDR2 sequences are KGHSY and FQNENV. CDR3 sequence (DNA): TGTGCCAGCAGCCAACGCGTGGGACTAGCAAAGACAGATACGCAGTATTTT. This codes for CASSQRVGLAKTDTQYF.

The chain uses TRBV7-9 and TRBJ1-6; 8 nucleotides align to TRBD1. V gave up 5 bases and J gave up 9 bases; unmatched junction bases: 12. The CDR3 contains 16 residues. The germline V gene encodes CDR1 SEHNR and CDR2 FQNEAQ (reference sequence). The CDR3 region has the DNA TGTGCCAGCAGCCCCTCGGACAGGGCACGCCTTTCACCCCTCCACTTT. This encodes CASSPSDRARLSPLHF.

This clone was seen a single time. The chain links TRBV7-9 to TRBJ2-2; D gene uncertain. This CDR3 contains 13 residues. V lost 1 base and J lost 6, with 6 bases in between. Per the germline V gene, CDR1 is SEHNR and CDR2 is FQNEAQ (reference sequence). CDR3 sequence reads: CASSLETAGELFF. Written as DNA, the CDR3 is TGTGCCAGCAGCTTAGAAACGGCCGGGGAGCTGTTTTTT.

Concerning this clone: The junction does not match germline at one end; this may be a read error. V and J are TRBV6-2 or TRBV6-3 and TRBJ1-1, with no clear D. CDR1 and CDR2 (germline): MNHEY, SVGEGT. The CDR3 has 11 residues. The CDR3 nucleotides are TGTGCCAGCAGTTACTCAACTGAGGCTTTCTTT. Protein: CASSYSTEAFF.

The V call is TRBV10-3, the J call TRBJ1-3, with 8 bases matching TRBD1. CDR1 and CDR2 from the germline V gene are ENHRY and SYGVKD. The CDR3 is 16 residues long. The ends lost 3 bases at V and 4 bases at J; junction bases unmatched: 8. CDR3 coding DNA: TGTGCCATCAGTGACCTAGGACAGGGTGGCGGAAACACCATATATTTT. Amino acids: CAISDLGQGGGNTIYF.

The CDR3 spells CASSNTGGNQPQHF. CDR3 DNA: TGTGCCAGCAGCAACACAGGGGGCAATCAGCCCCAGCATTTT. V and J are TRBV21-1 and TRBJ1-5; no DNA check was done on the table's D call, TRBD1. TRBV21-1 represents a pseudogene. The CDR3 is 14 amino acids.

The chain's CDR3 is CASSYGLPLHF. The DNA for the CDR3 is TGTGCCAGCAGTTATGGGCTACCCCTCCACTTT. The chain carries TRBV6-2 or TRBV6-3 and TRBJ1-6; no reliable D call. Germline V lookup: CDR1 MNHEY, CDR2 SVGEGT. Between the trimmed V and J ends, which lost 3 bases and 12 bases, there was a span of 6 bases. This CDR3 region has 11 residues.

V usage is TRBV20-1 and J usage is TRBJ2-3, with D possibly being TRBD1 (5 bases). Germline assignment: CDR1 DFQATT and CDR2 SNEGSKA (reference sequence). This CDR3 is 15 amino acids long. V dropped 3 bases and J dropped 1 base, with 14 bases sitting between them. CDR3 loop: CSASVWGQGTDTQYF. The CDR3 bases are TGCAGTGCTAGTGTGTGGGGCCAGGGCACAGATACGCAGTATTTT.

This chain links TRBV7-2 with TRBJ1-2, with 7 bases fitting TRBD1. There are 15 residues in the CDR3. The V and J ends lost 1 base and 2 bases, in that order; junction bases with no gene match: 4. Germline values: CDR1 SGHTA, CDR2 FQGNSA. CDR3 nucleotide sequence: TGTGCCAGCAGCTTAGACAGGGGAGTCAACTATGGCTACACCTTC. Protein product: CASSLDRGVNYGYTF.

V and J are TRBV24-1 and TRBJ1-1; D might be TRBD1 (5 bases). The CDR3 is made up of 14 amino acids. Trimming stripped 7 bases from V and 2 bases from J, with 13 bases between. The germline CDR1 and CDR2 sequences are KGHDR and SFDVKD. CDR3 residues: CATSRGGLNTEAFF. In DNA, the CDR3 is TGTGCCACCAGCCGGGGGGGACTAAACACTGAAGCTTTCTTT.

The chain couples TRBV4-1 to TRBJ2-5, with 10 positions matching TRBD2. Germline-derived CDR1 and CDR2 are MGHRA and YSYEKL. The CDR3 contains 16 residues. J was trimmed by 5 bases and V by 0 bases; bases with no gene match: 6. The CDR3 DNA is TGCGCCAGCAGCCAAGAACAGCGGGGGGGCCCGGAGACCCAGTACTTC. Protein: CASSQEQRGGPETQYF.

The genes are TRBV3-1 (or the pseudogene TRBV3-2) and TRBJ1-3; D is possibly TRBD1 (5 bases). The CDR3 is 15 residues long. The ends were cut back, 1 base at V and 4 bases at J, with 11 bases in the middle. Germline V gives CDR1 LGHDT, CDR2 YNNKEL (reference sequence). The CDR3 coding sequence is TGTGCCAGCAGCCAAGGGCAGGGTAAGGGAAACACCATATATTTT. It translates to CASSQGQGKGNTIYF.